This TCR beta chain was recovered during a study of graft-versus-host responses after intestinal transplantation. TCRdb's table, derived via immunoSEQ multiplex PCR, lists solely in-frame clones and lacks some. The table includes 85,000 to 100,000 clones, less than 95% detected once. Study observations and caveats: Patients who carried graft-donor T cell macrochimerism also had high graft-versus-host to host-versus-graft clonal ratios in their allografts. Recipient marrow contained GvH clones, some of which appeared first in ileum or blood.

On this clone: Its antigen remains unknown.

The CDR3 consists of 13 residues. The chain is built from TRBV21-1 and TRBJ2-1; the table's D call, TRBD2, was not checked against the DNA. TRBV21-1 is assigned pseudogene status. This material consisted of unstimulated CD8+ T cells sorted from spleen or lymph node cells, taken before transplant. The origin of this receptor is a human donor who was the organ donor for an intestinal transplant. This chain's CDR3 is CASSKKTSNEQFF. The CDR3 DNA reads TGTGCCAGCAGCAAAAAGACTAGCAATGAGCAGTTCTTC.